Only one count was recorded for the clone carrying this T cell receptor (beta chain). Separation from the roughly 700-subject first cohort characterized the roughly 120-subject validation cohort, to which the donors belonged. The sample is drawn from a study of cytomegalovirus exposure and HLA in healthy donors. Sequenced by immunoSEQ multiplex PCR; TCRdb stores in-frame clones only, minus some. The sample yields 120,000 to 150,000 clones, approximately 86% seen once. This clonotype was obtained from a man between 18 and 29 years old in good health and CMV-seropositive. The sequenced sample was PBMCs.

The CDR3 bases are TGTGCCAGCAGCTTAGGTCCAGCGGGAGGGGACAATGAGCAGTTCTTC. Its protein is CASSLGPAGGDNEQFF. The rearrangement links TRBV11-3 to TRBJ2-1; 10 nucleotides line up with TRBD2. CDR1 and CDR2 (germline): SGHNT, YENEEA. Trimming took 1 base from V and 5 from J; bases not matched to a gene: 5. The CDR3 covers 16 residues.